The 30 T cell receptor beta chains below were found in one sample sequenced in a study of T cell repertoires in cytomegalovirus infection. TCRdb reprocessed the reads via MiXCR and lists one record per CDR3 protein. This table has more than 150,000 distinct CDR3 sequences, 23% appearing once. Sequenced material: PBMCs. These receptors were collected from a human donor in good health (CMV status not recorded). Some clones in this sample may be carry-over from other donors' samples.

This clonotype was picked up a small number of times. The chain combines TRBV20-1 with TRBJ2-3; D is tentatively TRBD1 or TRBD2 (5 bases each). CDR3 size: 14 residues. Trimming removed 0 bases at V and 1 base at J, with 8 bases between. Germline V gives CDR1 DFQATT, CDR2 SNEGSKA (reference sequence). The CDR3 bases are TGCAGTGCTAGAGAAGGGACCGGCACAGATACGCAGTATTTT. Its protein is CSAREGTGTDTQYF.

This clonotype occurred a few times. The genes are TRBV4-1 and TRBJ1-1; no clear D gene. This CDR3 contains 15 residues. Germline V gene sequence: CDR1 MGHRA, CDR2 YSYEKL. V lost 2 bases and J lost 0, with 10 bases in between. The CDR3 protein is CASSQLPAMNTEAFF. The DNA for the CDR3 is TGCGCCAGCAGCCAACTTCCGGCCATGAACACTGAAGCTTTCTTT.

CDR3 residues: CASSKGNREAFF. The CDR3 coding sequence is TGTGCCAGCAGCAAAGGGAACAGGGAAGCTTTCTTT. The chain couples TRBV7-2 to TRBJ1-1; TRBD1 is a possible D gene (5 bases). The CDR3 extends over 12 amino acids. Deletions cut 5 bases from V and 8 bases from J, with 12 bases between. Germline V gene lookup returns CDR1 SGHTA and CDR2 FQGNSA. Supplemented by reference TRBV7-2 and TRBJ1-1, the full variable domain reads GAGVSQSPSNKVTEKGKDVELRCDPISGHTALYWYRQSLGQGLEFLIYFQGNSAPDKSGLPSDRFSAERTGGSVSTLTIQRTQQEDSAVYLCASSKGNREAFFGQGTRLTVV.

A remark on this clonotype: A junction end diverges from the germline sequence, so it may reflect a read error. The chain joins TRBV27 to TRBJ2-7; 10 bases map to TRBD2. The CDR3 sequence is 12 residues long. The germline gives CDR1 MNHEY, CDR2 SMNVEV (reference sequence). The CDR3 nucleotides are TGTGCCAGCAGCCAGGGGACTAGCGAGCGGTACTTC. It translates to CASSQGTSERYF.

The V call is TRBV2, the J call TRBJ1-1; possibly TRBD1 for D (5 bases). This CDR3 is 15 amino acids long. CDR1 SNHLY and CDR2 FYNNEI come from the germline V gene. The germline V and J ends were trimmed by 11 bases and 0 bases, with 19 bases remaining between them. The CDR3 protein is CARQTAAPLNTEAFF. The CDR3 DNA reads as TGTGCCCGCCAGACAGCTGCCCCCCTGAACACTGAAGCTTTCTTT.

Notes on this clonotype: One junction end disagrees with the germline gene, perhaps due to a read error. CDR3 DNA: TGTGCCAGCAGCTCGGGGGGAGACCTATCCGGGAGTGCCGGGGAGCTGTTATTT. This codes for CASSSGGDLSGSAGELLF. This chain connects TRBV7-3 to TRBJ2-2; the match to TRBD2 covers 7 bases. The CDR3 loop spans 18 amino acids. CDR1 and CDR2 (germline): SGHTA, FQGTGA.

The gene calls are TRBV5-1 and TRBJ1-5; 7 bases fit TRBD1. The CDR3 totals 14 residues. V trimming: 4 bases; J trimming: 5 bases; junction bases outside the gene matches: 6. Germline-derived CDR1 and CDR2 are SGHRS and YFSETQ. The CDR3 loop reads CASSTGVPHQPQHF. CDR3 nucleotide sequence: TGCGCCAGCAGCACAGGGGTCCCCCATCAGCCCCAGCATTTT.

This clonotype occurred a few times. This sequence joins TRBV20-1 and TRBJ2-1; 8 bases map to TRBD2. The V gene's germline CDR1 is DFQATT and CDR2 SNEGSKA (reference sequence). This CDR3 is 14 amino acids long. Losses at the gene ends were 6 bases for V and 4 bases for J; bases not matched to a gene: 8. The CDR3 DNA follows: TGCAGTGCCAGTCTAGCGGGCCTTTACAATGAGCAGTTCTTC. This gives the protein CSASLAGLYNEQFF.

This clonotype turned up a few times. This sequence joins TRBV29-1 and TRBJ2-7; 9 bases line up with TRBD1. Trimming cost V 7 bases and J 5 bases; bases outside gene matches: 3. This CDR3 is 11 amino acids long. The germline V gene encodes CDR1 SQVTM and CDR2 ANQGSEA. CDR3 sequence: CSAGTGNEQYF. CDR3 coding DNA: TGCAGCGCTGGGACAGGGAACGAGCAGTACTTC.

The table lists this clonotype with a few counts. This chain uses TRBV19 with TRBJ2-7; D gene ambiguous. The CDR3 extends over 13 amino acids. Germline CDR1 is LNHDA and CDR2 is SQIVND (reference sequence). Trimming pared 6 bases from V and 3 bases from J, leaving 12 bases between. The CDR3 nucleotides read TGTGCCAGTAGCCCGTCTGGGCTCTACGAGCAGTACTTC. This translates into CASSPSGLYEQYF.

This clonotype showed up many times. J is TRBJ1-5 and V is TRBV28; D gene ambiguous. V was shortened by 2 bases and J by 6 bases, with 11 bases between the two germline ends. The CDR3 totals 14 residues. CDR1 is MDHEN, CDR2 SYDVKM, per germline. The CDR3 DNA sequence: TGTGCCAGCAGTTTACTCGACACTGGTCAGCCCCAGCATTTT. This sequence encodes CASSLLDTGQPQHF.

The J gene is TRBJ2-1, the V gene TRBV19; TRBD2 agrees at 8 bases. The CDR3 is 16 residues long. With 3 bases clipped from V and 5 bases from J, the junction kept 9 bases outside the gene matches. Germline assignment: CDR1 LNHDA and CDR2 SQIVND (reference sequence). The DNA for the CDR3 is TGTGCCAGTAGTATTGACAGCGGGAGAGCCAACAATGAGCAGTTCTTC. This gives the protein CASSIDSGRANNEQFF.

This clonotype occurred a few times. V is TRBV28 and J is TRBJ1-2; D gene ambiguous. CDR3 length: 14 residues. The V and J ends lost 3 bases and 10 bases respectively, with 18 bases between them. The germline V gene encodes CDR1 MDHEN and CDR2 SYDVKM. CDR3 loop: CASSFNAGTSHYTF. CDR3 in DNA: TGTGCCAGCAGTTTCAACGCCGGTACATCCCACTACACCTTC.

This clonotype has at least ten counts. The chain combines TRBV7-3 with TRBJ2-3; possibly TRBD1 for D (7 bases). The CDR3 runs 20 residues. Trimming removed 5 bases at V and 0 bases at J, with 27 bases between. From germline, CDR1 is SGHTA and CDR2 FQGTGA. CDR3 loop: CASSRYPGTASAPSTDTQYF. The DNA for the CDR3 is TGTGCCAGCAGCCGCTACCCAGGGACAGCTAGCGCTCCTAGCACAGATACGCAGTATTTT.

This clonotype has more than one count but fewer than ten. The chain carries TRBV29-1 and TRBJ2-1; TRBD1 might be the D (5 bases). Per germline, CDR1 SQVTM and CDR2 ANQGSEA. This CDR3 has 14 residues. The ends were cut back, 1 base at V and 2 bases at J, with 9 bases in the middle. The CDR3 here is CSVEGRTTYNEQFF. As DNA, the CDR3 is TGCAGCGTTGAAGGGCGGACAACCTACAATGAGCAGTTCTTC.

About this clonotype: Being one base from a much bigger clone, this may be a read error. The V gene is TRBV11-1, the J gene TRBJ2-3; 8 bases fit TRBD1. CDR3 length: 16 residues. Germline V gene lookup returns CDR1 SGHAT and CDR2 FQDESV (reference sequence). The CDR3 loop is CASSSGTGASIDTQYF. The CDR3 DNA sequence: TGTGCCAGCAGCTCCGGGACAGGCGCTAGCATAGATACGCAGTATTTT.

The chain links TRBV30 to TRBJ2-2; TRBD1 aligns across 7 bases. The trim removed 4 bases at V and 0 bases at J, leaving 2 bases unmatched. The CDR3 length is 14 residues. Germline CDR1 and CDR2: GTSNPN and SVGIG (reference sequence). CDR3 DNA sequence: TGTGCCTGGAAGGGGACAGCGAACACCGGGGAGCTGTTTTTT. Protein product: CAWKGTANTGELFF.

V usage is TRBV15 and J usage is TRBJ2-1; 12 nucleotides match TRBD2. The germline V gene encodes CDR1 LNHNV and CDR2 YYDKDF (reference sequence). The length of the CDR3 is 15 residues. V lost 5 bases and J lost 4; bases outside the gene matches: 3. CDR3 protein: CATSYGTSGYNEQFF. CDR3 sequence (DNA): TGTGCCACCAGCTACGGGACTAGCGGGTACAATGAGCAGTTCTTC.

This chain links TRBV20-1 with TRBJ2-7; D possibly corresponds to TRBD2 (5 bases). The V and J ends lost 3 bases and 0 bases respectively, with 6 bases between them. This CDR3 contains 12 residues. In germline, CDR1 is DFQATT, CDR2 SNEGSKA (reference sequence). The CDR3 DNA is TGCAGTGCTAGCGGGGACTCCTACGAGCAGTACTTC. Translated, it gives CSASGDSYEQYF.

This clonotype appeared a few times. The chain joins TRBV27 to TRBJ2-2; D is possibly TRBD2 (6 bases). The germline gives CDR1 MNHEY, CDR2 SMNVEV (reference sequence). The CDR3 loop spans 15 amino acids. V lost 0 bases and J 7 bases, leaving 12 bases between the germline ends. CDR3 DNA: TGTGCCAGCAGTTTATCGCTAGCGACAAACGGGGAGCTGTTTTTT. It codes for CASSLSLATNGELFF.

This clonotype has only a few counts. The DNA for the CDR3 is TGCAGCGTCGGGACGGCCAGAACTGAAGCTTTCTTT. This codes for CSVGTARTEAFF. V and J are TRBV29-1 and TRBJ1-1; D possibly corresponds to TRBD1 (5 bases). The CDR3 runs 12 residues. The germline V gene encodes CDR1 SQVTM and CDR2 ANQGSEA. The V end lost 6 bases, the J end lost 5 bases, and 13 bases lay between the germline ends.

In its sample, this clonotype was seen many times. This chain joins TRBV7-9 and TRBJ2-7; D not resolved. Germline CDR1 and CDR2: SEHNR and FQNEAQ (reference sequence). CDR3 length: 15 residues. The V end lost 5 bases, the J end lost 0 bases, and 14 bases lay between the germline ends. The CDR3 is CASSPPQSSSYEQYF. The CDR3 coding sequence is TGTGCCAGCAGCCCCCCACAAAGTAGCTCCTACGAGCAGTACTTC. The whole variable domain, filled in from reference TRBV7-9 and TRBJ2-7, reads DTGVSQNPRHKITKRGQNVTFRCDPISEHNRLYWYRQTLGQGPEFLTYFQNEAQLEKSRLLSDRFSAERPKGSFSTLEIQRTEQGDSAMYLCASSPPQSSSYEQYFGPGTRLTVT.

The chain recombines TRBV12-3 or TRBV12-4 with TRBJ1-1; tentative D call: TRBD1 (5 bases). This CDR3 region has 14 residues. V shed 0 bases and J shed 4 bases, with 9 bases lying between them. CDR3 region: CASSLAGVVTEAFF. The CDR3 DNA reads TGTGCCAGCAGTTTAGCGGGGGTGGTCACTGAAGCTTTCTTT.

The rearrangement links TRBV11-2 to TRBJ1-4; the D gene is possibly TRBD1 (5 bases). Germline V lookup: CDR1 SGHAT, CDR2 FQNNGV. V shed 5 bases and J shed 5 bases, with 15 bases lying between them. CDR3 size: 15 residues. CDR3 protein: CASSPQGDGNEKLFF. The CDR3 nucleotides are TGTGCCAGCAGCCCCCAGGGAGACGGGAATGAAAAACTGTTTTTT.

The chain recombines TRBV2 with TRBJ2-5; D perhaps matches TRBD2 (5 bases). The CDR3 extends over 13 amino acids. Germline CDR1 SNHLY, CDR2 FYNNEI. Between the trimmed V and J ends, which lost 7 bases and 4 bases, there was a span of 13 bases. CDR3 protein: CASTYRRGETQYF. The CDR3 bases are TGTGCCAGCACCTACCGACGGGGAGAGACCCAGTACTTC. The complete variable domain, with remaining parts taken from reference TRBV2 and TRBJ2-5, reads EPEVTQTPSHQVTQMGQEVILRCVPISNHLYFYWYRQILGQKVEFLVSFYNNEISEKSEIFDDQFSVERPDGSNFTLKIRSTKLEDSAMYFCASTYRRGETQYFGPGTRLLVL.

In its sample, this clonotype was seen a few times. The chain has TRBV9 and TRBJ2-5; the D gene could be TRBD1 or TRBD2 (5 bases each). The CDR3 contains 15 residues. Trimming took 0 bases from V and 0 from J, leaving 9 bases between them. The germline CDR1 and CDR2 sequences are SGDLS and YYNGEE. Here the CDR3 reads CASSVGGTYQETQYF. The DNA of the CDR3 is TGTGCCAGCAGCGTAGGAGGGACCTACCAAGAGACCCAGTACTTC.

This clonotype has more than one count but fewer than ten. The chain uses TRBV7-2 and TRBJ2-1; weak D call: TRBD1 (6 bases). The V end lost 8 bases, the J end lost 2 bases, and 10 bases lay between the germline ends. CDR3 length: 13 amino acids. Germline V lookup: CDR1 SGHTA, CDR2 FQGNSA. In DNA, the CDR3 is TGTGCCAGCCGGGACATGACCTACAATGAGCAGTTCTTC. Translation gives CASRDMTYNEQFF.

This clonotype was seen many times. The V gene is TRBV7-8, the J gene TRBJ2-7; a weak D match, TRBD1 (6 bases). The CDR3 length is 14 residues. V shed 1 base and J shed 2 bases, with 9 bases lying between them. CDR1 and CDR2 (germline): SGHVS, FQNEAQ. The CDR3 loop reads CASSLEDRAYEQYF. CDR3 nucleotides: TGTGCCAGCAGCTTAGAGGACAGAGCCTACGAGCAGTACTTC.

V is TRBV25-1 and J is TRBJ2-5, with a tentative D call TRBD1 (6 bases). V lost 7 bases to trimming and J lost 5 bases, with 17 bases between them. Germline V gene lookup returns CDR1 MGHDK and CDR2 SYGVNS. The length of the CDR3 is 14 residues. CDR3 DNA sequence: TGTGCCAGCAACGAATGGGGGCAGGGGGAGACCCAGTACTTC. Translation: CASNEWGQGETQYF.

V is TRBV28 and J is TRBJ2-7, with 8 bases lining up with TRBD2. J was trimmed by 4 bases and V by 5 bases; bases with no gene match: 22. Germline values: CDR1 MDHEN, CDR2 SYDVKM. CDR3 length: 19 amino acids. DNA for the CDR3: TGTGCCAGCAGTCCCGGGGGGGCAGGGGACAAGGGGACACTTTACGAGCAGTACTTC. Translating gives CASSPGGAGDKGTLYEQYF. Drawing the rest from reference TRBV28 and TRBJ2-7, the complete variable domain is DVKVTQSSRYLVKRTGEKVFLECVQDMDHENMFWYRQDPGLGLRLIYFSYDVKMKEKGDIPEGYSVSREKKERFSLILESASTNQTSMYLCASSPGGAGDKGTLYEQYFGPGTRLTVT.